Included here is one TCR beta chain sequence, with context. CDR1 is ENHRY, CDR2 SYGVKD, per germline. The CDR3 is made up of 15 amino acids. With V trimmed by 0 bases and J by 6 bases, 3 bases remained unmatched. The sample originates from a study of blood T cell repertoires in COVID-19. About the study: Sites in the United States, Italy and Spain provided acute and convalescent COVID-19 samples.

Measured with immunoSEQ multiplex PCR; TCRdb has only the in-frame clones, and not every one. The sample consists of approximately 450,000 clones, roughly nine tenths of them appearing once. Participant ages covered about 18 to 95 years across about two dozen US areas. Participant reports of clinical history set cohort assignment. Two negative PCRs, clearance, or symptom resolution had been documented for recovered Cohort 3 donors. Sequences were obtained from PBMCs or T cells enriched from blood (not recorded which). The chain combines TRBV10-3 with TRBJ2-1; TRBD2 aligns across 9 bases. The sequence came from a man aged 25-45 years who had recovered from COVID-19. CDR3 nucleotides: TGTGCCATCAGTGAGTCTAGCGGGAGACCCAATGAGCAGTTCTTC. It specifies CAISESSGRPNEQFF.